This T cell receptor (beta chain) came from a study of CD8+ T cells in alopecia areata. This clone was detected a few times. The CDR3 sequence is 18 residues long. J lost 6 bases, V lost 0 bases, and 11 bases had no gene match. CDR1 and CDR2 from the germline V gene are LNHNV and YYDKDF (reference sequence). The sample's treatment: oral pan-JAK inhibitor, 5-10 mg twice daily. Following RNA extraction, reverse transcription yielded cDNA that acted as the sequencing template. Produced via immunoSEQ multiplex PCR; TCRdb's table is partial and in-frame only. The sample contains approximately 110,000 clones, around 53% of which appear only once.

The chain has TRBV15 and TRBJ1-6, with 7 bases lining up with TRBD1. Sequencing was performed on CD8+ T cells sorted from blood, taken at week 24, from a patient treated with tofacitinib. This clonotype originated in a human donor with alopecia areata. CDR3 sequence (DNA): TGTGCCACCAGCAGAGATAGAACCGAAGGGGACAGTAATTCACCCCTCCACTTT. It encodes CATSRDRTEGDSNSPLHF.